This TCR beta chain was retrieved from a study of shared clonotypes between healthy human individuals. Study conclusions and caveats: Among the subsets, naive ones generally showed larger estimated richness than memory ones. Against clonotypes common to all four donors, non-shared ones had lower generation probabilities.

A remark on this clone: What it recognizes is unknown.

After removal of 4 bases from V and 5 bases from J, the junction contained 9 bases not matched to a gene. This CDR3 has 16 amino acids. Germline V gene lookup returns CDR1 SGHNT and CDR2 YYREEE (reference sequence). Repertoires were generated with immunoSEQ multiplex PCR, while TCRdb's copy carries only in-frame clones and drops some. The table shows 2.3 million or so clones, with approximately 95% occurring only once. The source is a man between 18 and 35 years old in good health. Some clones in this sample may be carry-over from other donors' samples. The chain uses TRBV5-4 and TRBJ2-1; 10 bases are shared with TRBD2. The sample taken for sequencing was naive CD4+ T cells from PBMCs. The subset was: CD45RA+ positively selected. The CDR3 DNA follows: TGTGCCAGCAGCAAACCTTCTAGCGGGAGAGACAATGAGCAGTTCTTC. Residues: CASSKPSSGRDNEQFF.